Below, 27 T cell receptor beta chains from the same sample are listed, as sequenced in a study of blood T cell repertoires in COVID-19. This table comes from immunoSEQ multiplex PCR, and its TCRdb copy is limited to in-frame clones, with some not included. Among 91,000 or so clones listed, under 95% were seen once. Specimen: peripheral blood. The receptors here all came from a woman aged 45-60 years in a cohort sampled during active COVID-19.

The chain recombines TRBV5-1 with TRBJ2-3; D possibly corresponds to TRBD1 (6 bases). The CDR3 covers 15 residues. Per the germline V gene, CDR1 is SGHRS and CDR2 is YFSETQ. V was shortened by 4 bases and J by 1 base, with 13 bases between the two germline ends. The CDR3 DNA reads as TGCGCCAGCAGCATACAGGGTGGGGGCACAGATACGCAGTATTTT. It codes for CASSIQGGGTDTQYF.

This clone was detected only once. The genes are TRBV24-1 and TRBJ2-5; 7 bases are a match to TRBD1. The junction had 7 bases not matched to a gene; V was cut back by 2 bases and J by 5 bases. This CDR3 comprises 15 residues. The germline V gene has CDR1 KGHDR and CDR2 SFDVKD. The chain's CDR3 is CATSDYKGAGETQYF. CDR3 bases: TGTGCCACCAGTGATTATAAGGGGGCAGGGGAGACCCAGTACTTC.

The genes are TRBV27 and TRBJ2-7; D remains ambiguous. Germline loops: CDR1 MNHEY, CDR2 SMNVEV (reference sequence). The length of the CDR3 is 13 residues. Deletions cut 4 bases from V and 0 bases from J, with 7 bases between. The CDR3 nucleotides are TGTGCCAGCAGTTCCTCCCCCTCCTACGAGCAGTACTTC. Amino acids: CASSSSPSYEQYF.

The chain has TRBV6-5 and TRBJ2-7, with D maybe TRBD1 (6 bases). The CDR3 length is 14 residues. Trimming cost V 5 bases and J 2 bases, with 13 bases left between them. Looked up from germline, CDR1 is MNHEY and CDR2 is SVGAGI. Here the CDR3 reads CASSRTALTYEQYF. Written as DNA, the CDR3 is TGTGCCAGCAGTCGGACAGCACTTACCTACGAGCAGTACTTC.

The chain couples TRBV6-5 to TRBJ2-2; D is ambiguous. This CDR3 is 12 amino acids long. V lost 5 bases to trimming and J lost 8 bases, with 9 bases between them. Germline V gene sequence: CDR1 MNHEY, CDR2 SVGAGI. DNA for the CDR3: TGTGCCAGCAGTACCCAGCGAGGGGAGCTGTTTTTT. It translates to CASSTQRGELFF.

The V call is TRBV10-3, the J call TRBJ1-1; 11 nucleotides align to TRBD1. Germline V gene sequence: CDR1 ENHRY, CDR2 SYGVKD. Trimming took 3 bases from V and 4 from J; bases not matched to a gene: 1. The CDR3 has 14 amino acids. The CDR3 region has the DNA TGTGCCATCAGTGACGGGACAGGGGGCACTGAAGCTTTCTTT. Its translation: CAISDGTGGTEAFF.

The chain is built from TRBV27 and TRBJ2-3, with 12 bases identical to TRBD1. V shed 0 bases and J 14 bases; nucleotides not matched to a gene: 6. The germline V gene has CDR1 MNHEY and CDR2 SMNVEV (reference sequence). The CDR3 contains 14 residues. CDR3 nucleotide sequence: TGTGCCAGCAGTTTATCCGGCGGGACAGGGGGCTGGTATTTT. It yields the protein CASSLSGGTGGWYF.

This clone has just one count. DNA of the CDR3: TGTGCCACCAGCAGAGATCTGGAGGACTATGGCTACACCTTC. Translated, it gives CATSRDLEDYGYTF. V and J are TRBV15 and TRBJ1-2; D gene uncertain. The V end was cut by 0 bases, the J end by 3 bases, with 8 bases between. The germline V gene has CDR1 LNHNV and CDR2 YYDKDF (reference sequence). The CDR3 totals 14 residues.

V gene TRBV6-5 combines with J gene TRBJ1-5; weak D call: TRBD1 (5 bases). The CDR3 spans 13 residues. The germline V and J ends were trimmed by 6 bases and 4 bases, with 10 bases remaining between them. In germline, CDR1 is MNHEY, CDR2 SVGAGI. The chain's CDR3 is CASRRQLNQPQHF. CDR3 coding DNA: TGTGCCAGCAGAAGACAGCTAAATCAGCCCCAGCATTTT.

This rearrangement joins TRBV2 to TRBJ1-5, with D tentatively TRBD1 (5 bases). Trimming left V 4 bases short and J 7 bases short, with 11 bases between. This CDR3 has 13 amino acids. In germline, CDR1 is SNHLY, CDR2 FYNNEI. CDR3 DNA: TGTGCCAGCAGTGCACTCCCAGGGCAGCCCCAGCATTTT. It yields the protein CASSALPGQPQHF.

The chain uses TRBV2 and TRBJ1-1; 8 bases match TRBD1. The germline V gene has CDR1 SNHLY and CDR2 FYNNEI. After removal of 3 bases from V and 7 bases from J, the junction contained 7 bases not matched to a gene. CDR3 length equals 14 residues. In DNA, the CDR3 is TGTGCCAGCAGTGACGGGCAGGGGGCGCGTGAAGCTTTCTTT. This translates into CASSDGQGAREAFF.

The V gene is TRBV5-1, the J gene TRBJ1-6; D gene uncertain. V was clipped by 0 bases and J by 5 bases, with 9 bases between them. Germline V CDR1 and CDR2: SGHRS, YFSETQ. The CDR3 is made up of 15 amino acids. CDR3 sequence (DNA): TGCGCCAGCAGCTTGGTCGGGGTGGATAATTCACCCCTCCACTTT. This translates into CASSLVGVDNSPLHF.

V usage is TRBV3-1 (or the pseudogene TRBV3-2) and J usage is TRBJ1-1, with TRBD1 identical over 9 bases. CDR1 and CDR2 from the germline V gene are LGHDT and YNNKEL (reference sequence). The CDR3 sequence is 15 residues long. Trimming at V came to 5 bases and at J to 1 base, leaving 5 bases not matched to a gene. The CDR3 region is CASSSQGAPNTEAFF. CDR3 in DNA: TGTGCCAGCAGCTCACAGGGGGCGCCGAACACTGAAGCTTTCTTT.

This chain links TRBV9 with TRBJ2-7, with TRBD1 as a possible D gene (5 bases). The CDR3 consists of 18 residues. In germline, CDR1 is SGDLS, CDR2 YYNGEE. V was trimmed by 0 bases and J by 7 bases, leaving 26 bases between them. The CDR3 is CASSVASKGRLWVWEQYF. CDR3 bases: TGTGCCAGCAGCGTAGCGTCGAAGGGGCGTCTATGGGTGTGGGAGCAGTACTTC. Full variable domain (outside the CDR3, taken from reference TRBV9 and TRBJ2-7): DSGVTQTPKHLITATGQRVTLRCSPRSGDLSVYWYQQSLDQGLQFLIQYYNGEERAKGNILERFSAQQFPDLHSELNLSSLELGDSALYFCASSVASKGRLWVWEQYFGPGTRLTVT.

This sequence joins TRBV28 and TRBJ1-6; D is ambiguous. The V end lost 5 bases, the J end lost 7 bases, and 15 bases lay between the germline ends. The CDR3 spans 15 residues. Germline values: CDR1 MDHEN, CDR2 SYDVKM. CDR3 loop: CASSRKPGLNSPLHF. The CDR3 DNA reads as TGTGCCAGCAGTAGAAAACCGGGATTAAATTCACCCCTCCACTTT.

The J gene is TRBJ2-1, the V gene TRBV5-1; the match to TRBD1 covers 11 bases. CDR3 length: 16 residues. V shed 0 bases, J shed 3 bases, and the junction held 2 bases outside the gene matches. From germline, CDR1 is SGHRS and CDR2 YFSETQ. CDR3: CASSLAGTGGYNEQFF. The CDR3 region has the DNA TGCGCCAGCAGCTTGGCCGGGACAGGGGGCTACAATGAGCAGTTCTTC.

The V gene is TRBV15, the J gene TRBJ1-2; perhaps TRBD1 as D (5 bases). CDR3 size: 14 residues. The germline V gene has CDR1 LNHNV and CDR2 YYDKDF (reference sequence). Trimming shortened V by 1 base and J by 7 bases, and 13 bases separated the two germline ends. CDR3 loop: CATSRGFGGLGYTF. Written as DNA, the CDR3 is TGTGCCACCAGCAGAGGGTTCGGGGGACTTGGCTACACCTTC.

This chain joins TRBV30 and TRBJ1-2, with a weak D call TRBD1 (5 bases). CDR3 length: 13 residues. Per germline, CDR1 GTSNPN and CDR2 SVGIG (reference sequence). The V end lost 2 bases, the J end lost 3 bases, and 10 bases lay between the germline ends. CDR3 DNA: TGTGCCTGGAGTTCCGGGGGGTACTATGGCTACACCTTC. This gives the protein CAWSSGGYYGYTF.

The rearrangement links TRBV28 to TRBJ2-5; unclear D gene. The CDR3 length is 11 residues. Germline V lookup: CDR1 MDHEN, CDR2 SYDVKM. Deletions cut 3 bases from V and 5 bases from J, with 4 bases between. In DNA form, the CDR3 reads TGTGCCAGCAGTTTGAGGGAGACCCAGTACTTC. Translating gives CASSLRETQYF.

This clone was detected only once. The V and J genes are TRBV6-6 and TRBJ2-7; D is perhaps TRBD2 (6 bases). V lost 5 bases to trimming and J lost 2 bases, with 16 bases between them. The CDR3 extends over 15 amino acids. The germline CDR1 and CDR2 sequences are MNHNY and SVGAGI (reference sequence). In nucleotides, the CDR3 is TGTGCCAGCAGTCCTAAAGCCGGGACTCCCTACGAGCAGTACTTC. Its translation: CASSPKAGTPYEQYF.

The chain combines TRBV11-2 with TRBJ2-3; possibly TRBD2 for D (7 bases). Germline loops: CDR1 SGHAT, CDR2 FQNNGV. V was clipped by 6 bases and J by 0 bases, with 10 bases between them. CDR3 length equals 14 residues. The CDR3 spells CASRRGPSTDTQYF. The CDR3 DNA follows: TGTGCCAGCAGGCGGGGGCCGAGCACAGATACGCAGTATTTT.

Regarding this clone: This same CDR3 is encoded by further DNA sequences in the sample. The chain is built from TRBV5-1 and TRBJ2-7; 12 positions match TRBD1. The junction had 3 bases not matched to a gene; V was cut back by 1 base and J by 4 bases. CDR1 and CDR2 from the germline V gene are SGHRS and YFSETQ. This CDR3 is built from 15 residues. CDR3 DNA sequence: TGCGCCAGCAGCTTGCCGGGACAGGGGGCATACGAGCAGTACTTC. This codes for CASSLPGQGAYEQYF.

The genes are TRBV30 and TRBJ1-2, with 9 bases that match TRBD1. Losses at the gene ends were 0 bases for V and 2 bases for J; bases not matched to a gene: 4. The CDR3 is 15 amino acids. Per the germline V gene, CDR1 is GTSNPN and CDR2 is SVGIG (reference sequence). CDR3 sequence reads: CAWSVFGTGNYGYTF. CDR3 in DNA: TGTGCCTGGAGTGTATTTGGGACAGGGAACTATGGCTACACCTTC.

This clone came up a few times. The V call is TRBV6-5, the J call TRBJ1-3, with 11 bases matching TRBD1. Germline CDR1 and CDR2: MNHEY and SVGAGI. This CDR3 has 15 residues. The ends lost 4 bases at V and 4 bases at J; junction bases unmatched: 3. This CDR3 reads CASSSGQGVGNTIYF. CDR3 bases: TGTGCCAGCAGTTCGGGACAGGGGGTCGGAAACACCATATATTTT.

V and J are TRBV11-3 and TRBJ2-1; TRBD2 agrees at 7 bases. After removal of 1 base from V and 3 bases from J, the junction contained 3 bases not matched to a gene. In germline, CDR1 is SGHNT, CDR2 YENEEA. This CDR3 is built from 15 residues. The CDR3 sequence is CASSLGEGRYNEQFF. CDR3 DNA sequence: TGTGCCAGCAGCTTAGGGGAGGGCCGCTACAATGAGCAGTTCTTC.

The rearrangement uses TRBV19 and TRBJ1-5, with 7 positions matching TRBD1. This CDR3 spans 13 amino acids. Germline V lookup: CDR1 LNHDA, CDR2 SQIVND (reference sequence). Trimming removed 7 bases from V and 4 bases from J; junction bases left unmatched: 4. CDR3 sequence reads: CASNRDRNQPQHF. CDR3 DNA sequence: TGTGCCAGTAATCGGGACAGAAATCAGCCCCAGCATTTT.

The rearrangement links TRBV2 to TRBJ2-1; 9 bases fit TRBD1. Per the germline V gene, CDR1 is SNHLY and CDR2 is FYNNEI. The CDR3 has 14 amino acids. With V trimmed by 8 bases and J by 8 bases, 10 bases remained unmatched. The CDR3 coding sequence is TGTGCCAGCCAAAACCGGGACAGGGTTCATGAGCAGTTCTTC. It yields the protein CASQNRDRVHEQFF.